This section outlines one T cell receptor (beta chain) sequence together with its context. The sample originates from a study of sequential checkpoint blockade in melanoma. TCRdb's copy holds only in-frame clones and misses some; the assay was immunoSEQ multiplex PCR. In the table there are approximately 18,000 clones, about 80% of which are singletons. The germline V gene has CDR1 SGHRS and CDR2 YFSETQ. There are 18 residues in the CDR3. V lost 0 bases, J lost 2 bases, and 20 bases lay in between. Described treatment: randomized to nivolumab then ipilimumab (arm A) or the reverse (arm B). The rearrangement joins TRBV5-1 to TRBJ1-1; the D is unclear. The receptor was isolated from a human donor with melanoma. The sample in question was CD8+ T cells sorted from blood (inferred from file names), obtained from a patient given nivolumab and ipilimumab in sequence. The CDR3 nucleotides are TGCGCCAGCAGCTTGGTATCCGGGTTCGCTGTCCTCAACACTGAAGCTTTCTTT. It is translated as CASSLVSGFAVLNTEAFF. Supplemented by reference TRBV5-1 and TRBJ1-1, the full variable domain reads KAGVTQTPRYLIKTRGQQVTLSCSPISGHRSVSWYQQTPGQGLQFLFEYFSETQRNKGNFPGRFSGRQFSNSRSEMNVSTLELGDSALYLCASSLVSGFAVLNTEAFFGQGTRLTVV.